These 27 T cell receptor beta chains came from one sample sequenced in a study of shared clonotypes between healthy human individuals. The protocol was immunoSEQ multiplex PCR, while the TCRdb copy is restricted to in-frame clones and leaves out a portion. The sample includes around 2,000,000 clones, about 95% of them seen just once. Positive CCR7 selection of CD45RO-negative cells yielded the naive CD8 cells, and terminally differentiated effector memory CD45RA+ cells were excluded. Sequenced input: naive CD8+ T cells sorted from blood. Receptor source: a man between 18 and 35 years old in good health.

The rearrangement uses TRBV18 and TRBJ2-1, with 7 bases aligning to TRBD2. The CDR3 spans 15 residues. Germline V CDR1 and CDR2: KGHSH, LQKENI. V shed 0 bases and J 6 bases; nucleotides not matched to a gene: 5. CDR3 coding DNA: TGTGCCAGCTCACCACCGGCGGGAGCATCCAATGAGCAGTTCTTC. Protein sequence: CASSPPAGASNEQFF.

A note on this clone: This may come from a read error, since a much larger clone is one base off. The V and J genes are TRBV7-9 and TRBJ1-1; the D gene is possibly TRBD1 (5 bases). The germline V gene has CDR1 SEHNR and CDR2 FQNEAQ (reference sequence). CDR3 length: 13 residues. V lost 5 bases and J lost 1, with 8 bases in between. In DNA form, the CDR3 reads TGTGCCAGCAGCATGGGGGGGAACACTGAAGCTTTCTTT. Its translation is CASSMGGNTEAFF.

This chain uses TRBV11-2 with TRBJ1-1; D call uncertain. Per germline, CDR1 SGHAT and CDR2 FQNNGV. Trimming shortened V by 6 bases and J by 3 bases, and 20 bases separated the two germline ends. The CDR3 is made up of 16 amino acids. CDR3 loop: CASRSNGISEDTEAFF. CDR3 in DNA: TGTGCCAGCAGGTCAAACGGCATTAGCGAAGACACTGAAGCTTTCTTT.

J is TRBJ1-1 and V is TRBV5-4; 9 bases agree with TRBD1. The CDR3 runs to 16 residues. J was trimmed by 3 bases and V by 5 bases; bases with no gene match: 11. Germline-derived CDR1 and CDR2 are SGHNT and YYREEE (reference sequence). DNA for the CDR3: TGTGCCAGCAGACCTAATACAGGGGGCAGGGACACTGAAGCTTTCTTT. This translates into CASRPNTGGRDTEAFF.

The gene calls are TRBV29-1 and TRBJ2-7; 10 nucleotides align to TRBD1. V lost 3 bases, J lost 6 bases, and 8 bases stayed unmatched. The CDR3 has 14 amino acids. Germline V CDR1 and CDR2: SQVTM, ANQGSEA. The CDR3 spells CSVEGAGTGAEQYF. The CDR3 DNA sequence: TGCAGCGTTGAGGGTGCCGGGACAGGGGCCGAGCAGTACTTC.

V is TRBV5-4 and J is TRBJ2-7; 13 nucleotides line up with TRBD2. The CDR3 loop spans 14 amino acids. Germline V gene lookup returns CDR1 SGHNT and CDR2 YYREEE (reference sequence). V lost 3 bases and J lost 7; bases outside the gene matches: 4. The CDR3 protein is CASSSPGLAGEQYF. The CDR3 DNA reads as TGTGCCAGCAGCTCGCCGGGACTAGCGGGGGAGCAGTACTTC. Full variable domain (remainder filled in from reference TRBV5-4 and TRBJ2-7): ETGVTQSPTHLIKTRGQQVTLRCSSQSGHNTVSWYQQALGQGPQFIFQYYREEENGRGNFPPRFSGLQFPNYSSELNVNALELDDSALYLCASSSPGLAGEQYFGPGTRLTVT.

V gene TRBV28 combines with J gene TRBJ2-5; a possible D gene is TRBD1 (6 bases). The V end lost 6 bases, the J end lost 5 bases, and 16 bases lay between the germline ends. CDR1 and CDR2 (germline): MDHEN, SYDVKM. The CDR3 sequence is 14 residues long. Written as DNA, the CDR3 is TGTGCCAGCAGCCTCGTGGGGGCCGGGGAGACCCAGTACTTC. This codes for CASSLVGAGETQYF.

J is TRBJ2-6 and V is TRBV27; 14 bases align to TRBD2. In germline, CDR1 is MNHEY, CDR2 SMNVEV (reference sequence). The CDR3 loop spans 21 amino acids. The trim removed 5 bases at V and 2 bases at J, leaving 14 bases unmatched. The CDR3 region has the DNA TGTGCCAGCAGTACGAAGACTAGCGGGAGGGAAAGGGAAGCTGGGGCCAACGTCCTGACTTTC. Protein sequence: CASSTKTSGREREAGANVLTF.

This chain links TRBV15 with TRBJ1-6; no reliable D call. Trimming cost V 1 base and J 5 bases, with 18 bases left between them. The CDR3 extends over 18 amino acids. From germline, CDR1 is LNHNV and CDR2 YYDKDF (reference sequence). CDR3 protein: CATSRGPLGGEDNSPLHF. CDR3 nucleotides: TGTGCCACCAGCAGAGGTCCCCTTGGCGGCGAGGATAATTCACCCCTCCACTTT.

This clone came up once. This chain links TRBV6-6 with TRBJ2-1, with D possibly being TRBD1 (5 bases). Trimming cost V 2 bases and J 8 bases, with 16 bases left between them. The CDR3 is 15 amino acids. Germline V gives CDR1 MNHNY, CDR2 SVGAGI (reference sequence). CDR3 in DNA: TGTGCCAGCAGTTACCCCTGGCAGGGTGGGGATGAGCAGTTCTTC. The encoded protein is CASSYPWQGGDEQFF.

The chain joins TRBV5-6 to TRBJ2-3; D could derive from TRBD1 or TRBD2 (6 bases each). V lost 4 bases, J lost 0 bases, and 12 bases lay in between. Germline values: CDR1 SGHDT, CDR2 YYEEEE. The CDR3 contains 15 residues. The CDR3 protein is CASSETGTSTDTQYF. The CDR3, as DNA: TGTGCCAGCAGCGAAACAGGGACTAGCACAGATACGCAGTATTTT.

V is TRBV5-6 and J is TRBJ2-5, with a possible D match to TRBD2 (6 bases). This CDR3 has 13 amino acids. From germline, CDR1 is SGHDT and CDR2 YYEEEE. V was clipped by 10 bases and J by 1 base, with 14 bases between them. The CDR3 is CASEGSPQETQYF. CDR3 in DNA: TGTGCCTCGGAGGGGTCCCCCCAAGAGACCCAGTACTTC.

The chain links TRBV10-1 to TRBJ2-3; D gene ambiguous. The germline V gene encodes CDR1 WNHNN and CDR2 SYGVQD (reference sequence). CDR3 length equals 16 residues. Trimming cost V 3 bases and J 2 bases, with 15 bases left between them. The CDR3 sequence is CASSDSITADTDTQYF. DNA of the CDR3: TGCGCCAGCAGTGACTCGATAACCGCAGACACAGATACGCAGTATTTT.

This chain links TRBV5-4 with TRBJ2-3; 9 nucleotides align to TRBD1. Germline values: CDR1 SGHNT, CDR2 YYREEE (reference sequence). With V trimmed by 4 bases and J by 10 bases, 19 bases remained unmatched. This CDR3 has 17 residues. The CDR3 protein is CASSPPLVGTGSNPQYF. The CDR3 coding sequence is TGTGCCAGCAGCCCCCCTCTTGTCGGGACAGGGAGTAATCCGCAGTATTTT.

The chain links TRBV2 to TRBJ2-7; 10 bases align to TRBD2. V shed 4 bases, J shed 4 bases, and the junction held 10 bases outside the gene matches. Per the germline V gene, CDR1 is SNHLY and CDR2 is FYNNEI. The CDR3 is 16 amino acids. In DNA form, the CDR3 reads TGTGCCAGCAGTGCTTCGAAGACTAGCGGGTGGTACGAGCAGTACTTC. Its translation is CASSASKTSGWYEQYF.

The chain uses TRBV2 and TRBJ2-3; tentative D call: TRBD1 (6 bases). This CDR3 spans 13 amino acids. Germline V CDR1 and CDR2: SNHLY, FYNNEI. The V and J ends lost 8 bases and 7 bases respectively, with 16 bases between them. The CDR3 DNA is TGTGCCAGCCTCGGGTGGGGGCTGTATACGCAGTATTTT. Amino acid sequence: CASLGWGLYTQYF.

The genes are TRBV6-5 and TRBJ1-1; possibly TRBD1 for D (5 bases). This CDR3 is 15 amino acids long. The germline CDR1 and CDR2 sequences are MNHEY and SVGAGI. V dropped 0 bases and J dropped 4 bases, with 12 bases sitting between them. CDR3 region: CASSYSRARGTEAFF. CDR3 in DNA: TGTGCCAGCAGTTACTCGCGAGCTAGGGGCACTGAAGCTTTCTTT.

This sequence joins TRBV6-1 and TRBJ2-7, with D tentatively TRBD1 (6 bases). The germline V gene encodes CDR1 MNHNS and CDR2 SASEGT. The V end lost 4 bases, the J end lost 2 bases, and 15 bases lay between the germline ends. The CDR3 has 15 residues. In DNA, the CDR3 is TGTGCCAGCAGTGCGAGCACAGGGAAGGCCTACGAGCAGTACTTC. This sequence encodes CASSASTGKAYEQYF.

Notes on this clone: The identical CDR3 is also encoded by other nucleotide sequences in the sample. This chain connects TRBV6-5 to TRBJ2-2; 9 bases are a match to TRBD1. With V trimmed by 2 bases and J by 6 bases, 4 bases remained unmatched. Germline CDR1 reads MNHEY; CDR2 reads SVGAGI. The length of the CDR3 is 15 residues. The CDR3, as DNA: TGTGCCAGCAGTTACGGAACAGGGGGCTCCGGGGAGCTGTTTTTT. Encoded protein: CASSYGTGGSGELFF.

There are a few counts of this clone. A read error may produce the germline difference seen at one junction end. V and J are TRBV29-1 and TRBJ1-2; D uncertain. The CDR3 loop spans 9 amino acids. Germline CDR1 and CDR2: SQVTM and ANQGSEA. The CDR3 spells CSVEEESDF. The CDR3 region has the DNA TGCAGCGTTGAAGAGGAATCGGACTTC.

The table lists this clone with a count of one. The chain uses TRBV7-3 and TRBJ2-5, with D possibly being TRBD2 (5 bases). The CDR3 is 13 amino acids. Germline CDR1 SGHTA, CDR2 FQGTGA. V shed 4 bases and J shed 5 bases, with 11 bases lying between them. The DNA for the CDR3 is TGTGCCAGCAGCTCGTTCGGCGGGGAGACCCAGTACTTC. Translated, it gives CASSSFGGETQYF.

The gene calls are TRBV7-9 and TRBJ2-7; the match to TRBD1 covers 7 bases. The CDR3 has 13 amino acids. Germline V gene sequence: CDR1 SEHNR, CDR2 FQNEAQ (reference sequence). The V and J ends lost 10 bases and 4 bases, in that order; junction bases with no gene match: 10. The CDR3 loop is CATKGQKGYEQYF. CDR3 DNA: TGTGCCACCAAGGGACAGAAAGGGTACGAGCAGTACTTC.

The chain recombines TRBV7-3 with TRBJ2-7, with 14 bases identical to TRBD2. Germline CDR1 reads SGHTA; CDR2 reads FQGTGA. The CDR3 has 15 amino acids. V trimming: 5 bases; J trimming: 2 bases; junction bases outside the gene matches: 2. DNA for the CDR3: TGTGCCAGCAGCCCGACTAGCGGGGGGGCCTACGAGCAGTACTTC. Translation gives CASSPTSGGAYEQYF.

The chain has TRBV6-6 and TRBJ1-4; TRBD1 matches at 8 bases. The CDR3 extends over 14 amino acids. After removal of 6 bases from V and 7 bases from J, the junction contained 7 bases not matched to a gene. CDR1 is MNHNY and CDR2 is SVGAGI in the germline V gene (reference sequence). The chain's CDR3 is CASRLQGAREKLFF. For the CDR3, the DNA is TGTGCCAGCAGGCTCCAGGGGGCGCGTGAAAAACTGTTTTTT.

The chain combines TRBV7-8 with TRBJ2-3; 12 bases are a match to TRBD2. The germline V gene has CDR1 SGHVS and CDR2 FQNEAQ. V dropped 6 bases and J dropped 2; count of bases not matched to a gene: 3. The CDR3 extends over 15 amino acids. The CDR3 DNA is TGTGCCAGCAGAAGGACTAGCGGGGTCACAGATACGCAGTATTTT. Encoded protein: CASRRTSGVTDTQYF.

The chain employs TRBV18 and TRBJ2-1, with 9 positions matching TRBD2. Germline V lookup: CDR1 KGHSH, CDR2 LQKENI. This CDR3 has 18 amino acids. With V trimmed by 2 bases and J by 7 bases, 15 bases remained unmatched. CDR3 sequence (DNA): TGTGCCAGCTCACCAGGCGTTGCTGTGCCTAGCGGGGATAATGAGCAGTTCTTC. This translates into CASSPGVAVPSGDNEQFF.

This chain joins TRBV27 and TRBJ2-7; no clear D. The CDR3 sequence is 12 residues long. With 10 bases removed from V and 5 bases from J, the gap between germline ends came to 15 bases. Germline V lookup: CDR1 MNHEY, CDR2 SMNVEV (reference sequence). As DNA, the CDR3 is TGTGCCACTAACGGAGCCGCTGACGAGCAGTACTTC. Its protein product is CATNGAADEQYF.